The following is a TCR beta chain sequence with its context. Antigen unknown. Sequence at one end of the junction differs from germline and may be a read error. This entry is derived from a study of T cells after yellow fever vaccination. General study findings and limits: Contaminants from the bulk population, in the form of abundant clonotypes, could be found in FACS-sorted repertoires.

Germline lookup yields CDR1 SGHAT and CDR2 FQNNGV. The CDR3 totals 10 residues. In TCRdb, the 5' RACE reads were re-called with MiXCR into one record per CDR3 protein. The sample has about 360,000 distinct CDR3 sequences, around 6.4% seen once. The V gene is TRBV11-2, the J gene TRBJ2-2; D not resolved. Sequences were derived from PBMCs, sampled 5 days after the yellow fever booster vaccination. The origin of this receptor is a man younger than 45 who received the YFV17D yellow fever vaccine. The CDR3 protein is CATTTRELFF. CDR3 sequence (DNA): TGTGCCACAACCACCCGGGAGCTGTTTTTT. The full variable domain, with the rest looked up from reference TRBV11-2 and TRBJ2-2, is EAGVAQSPRYKIIEKRQSVAFWCNPISGHATLYWYQQILGQGPKLLIQFQNNGVVDDSQLPKDRFSAERLKGVDSTLKIQPAKLEDSAVYLCATTTRELFFGEGSRLTVL.